The 30 T cell receptor beta chains below all came from one sample that was sequenced in a study of preoperative IRX-2 immunotherapy in early breast cancer. As for treatment: preoperative locoregional IRX-2 cytokine immunotherapy. Profiling relied on immunoSEQ multiplex PCR, and the TCRdb table lists in-frame clones only, not all of them. The sample consists of roughly 25,000 clones, more than 80% of them appearing once. The sample here was tumor tissue, taken after IRX-2 immunotherapy. The receptor source for this set is a human donor with breast cancer.

The gene calls are TRBV29-1 and TRBJ2-7; 10 bases match TRBD2. J lost 5 bases, V lost 1 base, and 5 bases had no gene match. The CDR3 has 14 residues. Germline assignment: CDR1 SQVTM and CDR2 ANQGSEA. CDR3 bases: TGCAGCGTTGAAGGGGTAGCGGGAGGCGACGAGCAGTACTTC. It codes for CSVEGVAGGDEQYF.

V is TRBV5-6 and J is TRBJ2-1, with TRBD1 matching over 10 bases. This CDR3 is built from 16 residues. The J segment lost 2 bases and the V segment lost 1 base, leaving 3 bases of the junction unmatched. The germline V gene has CDR1 SGHDT and CDR2 YYEEEE. CDR3 in DNA: TGTGCCAGCAGCTTGACCGGGACAGGGGCCTACAATGAGCAGTTCTTC. Its protein is CASSLTGTGAYNEQFF.

V is TRBV10-2 and J is TRBJ2-1, with 10 bases identical to TRBD2. With 3 bases clipped from V and 2 bases from J, the junction kept 4 bases outside the gene matches. The CDR3 length is 16 residues. CDR1 and CDR2 from the germline V gene are WSHSY and SAAADI. CDR3 amino acids: CASSDVLAGPYNEQFF. CDR3 in DNA: TGCGCCAGCAGTGATGTACTAGCGGGACCCTACAATGAGCAGTTCTTC.

This chain uses TRBV6-1 with TRBJ1-5; the D is unclear. The V gene's germline CDR1 is MNHNS and CDR2 SASEGT. V lost 0 bases, J lost 6 bases, and 12 bases lay in between. The CDR3 has 15 residues. DNA for the CDR3: TGTGCCAGCAGTGAAGCTCCCGGGCAAGGTCAGCCCCAGCATTTT. Translated: CASSEAPGQGQPQHF.

The count of this clone is one. The rearrangement uses TRBV5-1 and TRBJ1-5; perhaps TRBD1 as D (5 bases). V was shortened by 0 bases and J by 7 bases, with 14 bases between the two germline ends. The CDR3 loop spans 15 amino acids. Germline V gene lookup returns CDR1 SGHRS and CDR2 YFSETQ. For the CDR3, the DNA is TGCGCCAGCAGCTTGGGAGGGGTCCTAGGACAGCCCCAGCATTTT. Encoded protein: CASSLGGVLGQPQHF.

The V and J genes are TRBV7-9 and TRBJ1-2; D gene unclear. Germline CDR1 SEHNR, CDR2 FQNEAQ (reference sequence). The CDR3 totals 17 residues. The ends were cut back, 2 bases at V and 1 base at J, with 17 bases in the middle. CDR3 residues: CASSLRPDGVSNYGYTF. The CDR3, as DNA: TGTGCCAGCAGCTTACGTCCTGACGGGGTAAGTAACTATGGCTACACCTTC.

The J gene is TRBJ2-5, the V gene TRBV30, with D possibly TRBD1 on 5 matching bases. The ends were cut back, 4 bases at V and 2 bases at J, with 5 bases in the middle. The germline gives CDR1 GTSNPN, CDR2 SVGIG (reference sequence). This CDR3 spans 11 amino acids. This CDR3 reads CAWTGQETQYF. CDR3 DNA: TGTGCCTGGACAGGGCAAGAGACCCAGTACTTC. The entire variable domain, with the rest obtained from reference TRBV30 and TRBJ2-5, is as follows: SQTIHQWPATLVQPVGSPLSLECTVEGTSNPNLYWYRQAAGRGLQLLFYSVGIGQISSEVPQNLSASRPQDRQFILSSKKLLLSDSGFYLCAWTGQETQYFGPGTRLLVL.

The genes are TRBV28 and TRBJ2-7; a possible D gene is TRBD2 (5 bases). The V end lost 6 bases, the J end lost 6 bases, and 9 bases lay between the germline ends. Germline assignment: CDR1 MDHEN and CDR2 SYDVKM. This CDR3 has 11 residues. The CDR3 nucleotides are TGTGCCAGCAGGGTAAGCGGCGAGCAGTACTTC. Translated, it gives CASRVSGEQYF.

J is TRBJ2-7 and V is TRBV7-8; 9 positions agree with TRBD2. There are 18 residues in the CDR3. The V and J ends lost 5 bases and 1 base, in that order; junction bases with no gene match: 15. Germline CDR1 SGHVS, CDR2 FQNEAQ. The CDR3 nucleotides read TGTGCCAGCAGCGCCGCGCGGATTAGCGGGAGTCTTTCCTACGAGCAGTACTTC. Protein sequence: CASSAARISGSLSYEQYF.

The J gene is TRBJ2-3, the V gene TRBV10-1; 9 nucleotides align to TRBD2. Germline V gene data show CDR1 as WNHNN and CDR2 as SYGVQD (reference sequence). CDR3 size: 14 residues. With 5 bases clipped from V and 5 bases from J, the junction kept 5 bases outside the gene matches. CDR3 loop: CASSPGLAVDTQYF. The CDR3 DNA is TGCGCCAGCAGTCCGGGACTAGCAGTAGATACGCAGTATTTT.

The rearrangement uses TRBV7-2 and TRBJ2-7, with TRBD2 matching 9 bases. Germline CDR1 is SGHTA and CDR2 is FQGNSA. Trimming at V came to 3 bases and at J to 5 bases, leaving 2 bases not matched to a gene. The CDR3 has 13 residues. CDR3 sequence reads: CASSLGLADEQYF. The CDR3 nucleotides read TGTGCCAGCAGCTTGGGACTAGCCGACGAGCAGTACTTC.

CDR3 residues: CASSLSHSYGGKLFF. CDR3 nucleotides: TGTGCCAGCAGTTTATCCCACAGTTATGGGGGAAAACTGTTTTTT. The chain combines TRBV28 with TRBJ1-4; D perhaps matches TRBD1 (5 bases). V lost 1 base to trimming and J lost 10 bases, with 16 bases between them. This CDR3 is built from 15 residues. Germline loops: CDR1 MDHEN, CDR2 SYDVKM.

CDR3 sequence (DNA): TGTGCCGGACGACAGGGGGCCACAGATACGCAGTATTTT. This gives the protein CAGRQGATDTQYF. The V gene is TRBV6-6, the J gene TRBJ2-3, with 10 bases aligning to TRBD1. Germline V gene data show CDR1 as MNHNY and CDR2 as SVGAGI (reference sequence). V gave up 11 bases and J gave up 2 bases; unmatched junction bases: 4. The CDR3 is 13 amino acids.

In its sample, this clone was seen once. The V call is TRBV7-8, the J call TRBJ1-1; D is perhaps TRBD1 (6 bases). The V end lost 7 bases, the J end lost 5 bases, and 26 bases lay between the germline ends. CDR1 SGHVS and CDR2 FQNEAQ come from the germline V gene. This CDR3 is built from 17 residues. The CDR3 spells CASNPRGRGTVFTEAFF. As DNA, the CDR3 is TGTGCCAGCAACCCGAGGGGCAGGGGAACCGTATTTACTGAAGCTTTCTTT.

This chain connects TRBV7-9 to TRBJ2-3, with D unclear. The CDR3 runs 12 residues. V was shortened by 1 base and J by 3 bases, with 2 bases between the two germline ends. The germline V gene has CDR1 SEHNR and CDR2 FQNEAQ (reference sequence). CDR3 sequence reads: CASSLETDTQYF. In nucleotides, the CDR3 is TGTGCCAGCAGCTTAGAGACAGATACGCAGTATTTT.

The V gene is TRBV5-4, the J gene TRBJ1-2; 8 bases align to TRBD1. Trimming cost V 10 bases and J 8 bases; bases outside gene matches: 13. The CDR3 spans 13 residues. Germline V CDR1 and CDR2: SGHNT, YYREEE (reference sequence). The CDR3 region is CAAGGQVASGYTF. The CDR3 region has the DNA TGTGCCGCGGGGGGACAGGTAGCTTCGGGCTACACCTTC.

This chain joins TRBV28 and TRBJ1-4; D is uncertain. CDR1 is MDHEN and CDR2 is SYDVKM in the germline V gene. The V end lost 4 bases, the J end lost 6 bases, and 6 bases lay between the germline ends. This CDR3 spans 12 amino acids. CDR3 in amino acids: CASSSFDEKLFF. The CDR3 DNA reads as TGTGCCAGCAGTTCCTTCGATGAAAAACTGTTTTTT.

This rearrangement joins TRBV28 to TRBJ2-7; the match to TRBD1 covers 8 bases. Gene TRBJ2-5 matches the end of the DNA better, so the J call may be wrong. The CDR3 spans 14 residues. Germline lookup yields CDR1 MDHEN and CDR2 SYDVKM. The CDR3 is CASSFGQGRETQYF. Written as DNA, the CDR3 is TGTGCCAGCAGTTTCGGACAGGGACGAGAGACCCAGTACTTC.

The chain uses TRBV27 and TRBJ1-1, with D unresolved. In germline, CDR1 is MNHEY, CDR2 SMNVEV (reference sequence). V was clipped by 2 bases and J by 3 bases, with 7 bases between them. This CDR3 has 13 amino acids. CDR3 residues: CASSLTGYTEAFF. The CDR3 nucleotides are TGTGCCAGCAGTTTAACGGGTTACACTGAAGCTTTCTTT.

The J gene is TRBJ2-1, the V gene TRBV19, with D possibly called TRBD1 or TRBD2 (5 bases each). The CDR3 contains 15 residues. Trimming left V 8 bases short and J 4 bases short, with 18 bases between. Germline CDR1 reads LNHDA; CDR2 reads SQIVND (reference sequence). The chain's CDR3 is CASAGWTGLYNEQFF. In DNA form, the CDR3 reads TGTGCCAGTGCAGGGTGGACTGGTCTGTACAATGAGCAGTTCTTC. Supplemented by reference TRBV19 and TRBJ2-1, the full variable domain reads DGGITQSPKYLFRKEGQNVTLSCEQNLNHDAMYWYRQDPGQGLRLIYYSQIVNDFQKGDIAEGYSVSREKKESFPLTVTSAQKNPTAFYLCASAGWTGLYNEQFFGPGTRLTVL.

V usage is TRBV7-8 and J usage is TRBJ1-5; D is ambiguous. Deletions cut 5 bases from V and 0 bases from J, with 5 bases between. This CDR3 has 13 residues. Germline lookup yields CDR1 SGHVS and CDR2 FQNEAQ. This CDR3 is CASSLNSNQPQHF. DNA for the CDR3: TGTGCCAGCAGCCTAAATAGCAATCAGCCCCAGCATTTT.

This rearrangement joins TRBV11-2 to TRBJ2-2; D is possibly TRBD1 (5 bases). Trimming pared 5 bases from V and 0 bases from J, leaving 13 bases between. This CDR3 spans 16 amino acids. CDR1 and CDR2 from the germline V gene are SGHAT and FQNNGV. The CDR3 sequence is CASSPQGFANTGELFF. As DNA, the CDR3 is TGTGCCAGCAGCCCGCAGGGATTTGCGAACACCGGGGAGCTGTTTTTT.

This clone has a handful of counts. The chain recombines TRBV30 with TRBJ2-6; no clear D. The germline V and J ends were trimmed by 1 base and 3 bases, with 10 bases remaining between them. CDR1 is GTSNPN and CDR2 is SVGIG in the germline V gene (reference sequence). The CDR3 length is 15 residues. The CDR3, as DNA: TGTGCCTGGAGTGGGGGATCAGATGGGGCCAACGTCCTGACTTTC. Its translation: CAWSGGSDGANVLTF.

The chain is built from TRBV6-5 and TRBJ2-2; no firm D call. Germline assignment: CDR1 MNHEY and CDR2 SVGAGI. The CDR3 spans 13 residues. Between the trimmed V and J ends, which lost 0 bases and 3 bases, there was a span of 2 bases. CDR3 DNA: TGTGCCAGCAGTTACTCGTACACCGGGGAGCTGTTTTTT. Translating it yields CASSYSYTGELFF.

The chain combines TRBV28 with TRBJ1-2, with D maybe TRBD1 (5 bases). The germline gives CDR1 MDHEN, CDR2 SYDVKM. Trimming stripped 8 bases from V and 7 bases from J, with 14 bases between. The CDR3 totals 12 residues. The CDR3 DNA is TGTGCCAGCGTGCCTCAGGGTGGTGGCTACACCTTC. The encoded protein is CASVPQGGGYTF.

V is TRBV7-8 and J is TRBJ1-4; no firm D call. Trimming took 0 bases from V and 8 from J, leaving 10 bases between them. The CDR3 extends over 14 amino acids. CDR1 and CDR2 (germline): SGHVS, FQNEAQ. The CDR3 spells CASSLAGLGEKLFF. Here the CDR3 DNA reads TGTGCCAGCAGCTTAGCAGGATTGGGGGAAAAACTGTTTTTT.

This chain uses TRBV6-5 with TRBJ2-3, with 9 bases matching TRBD1. V shed 1 base and J 6 bases; nucleotides not matched to a gene: 2. Germline assignment: CDR1 MNHEY and CDR2 SVGAGI. The CDR3 runs to 14 residues. The CDR3 here is CASSYFGQGDTQYF. The CDR3 bases are TGTGCCAGCAGTTACTTTGGACAGGGGGATACGCAGTATTTT.

This sequence joins TRBV14 and TRBJ2-2, with D uncertain. Trimming removed 7 bases at V and 6 bases at J, with 9 bases between. Germline V gives CDR1 SGHDN, CDR2 FVKESK. The CDR3 totals 12 residues. The CDR3 protein is CASKAPAGELFF. In DNA, the CDR3 is TGTGCCAGCAAGGCACCCGCCGGGGAGCTGTTTTTT.

The rearrangement uses TRBV5-8 and TRBJ1-1; D ambiguous. This CDR3 spans 11 amino acids. Germline CDR1 reads SGHTS; CDR2 reads YDEGEE. Trimming cost V 2 bases and J 4 bases, with 3 bases left between them. This CDR3 reads CASSFATEAFF. The CDR3 DNA sequence: TGTGCCAGCAGCTTCGCCACTGAAGCTTTCTTT. Full variable domain (rest looked up from reference TRBV5-8 and TRBJ1-1): EAGVTQSPTHLIKTRGQQATLRCSPISGHTSVYWYQQALGLGLQFLLWYDEGEERNRGNFPPRFSGRQFPNYSSELNVNALELEDSALYLCASSFATEAFFGQGTRLTVV.

The chain couples TRBV5-6 to TRBJ2-7, with 9 bases that match TRBD1. V dropped 3 bases and J dropped 4; count of bases not matched to a gene: 5. Per the germline V gene, CDR1 is SGHDT and CDR2 is YYEEEE. The CDR3 runs 14 residues. The CDR3 sequence is CASSYGQGRYEQYF. The CDR3 DNA sequence: TGTGCCAGCAGCTACGGACAGGGGCGGTACGAGCAGTACTTC.